The 20 T cell receptor beta chains in this list originate from one sample, sequenced in a study of Ad26.COV2.S vaccination and SARS-CoV-2 variants. The repertoire was sequenced with immunoSEQ multiplex PCR; TCRdb's copy has only in-frame clones and lacks some. Of under 150,000 clones listed, roughly 89% are singletons. The specimen was peripheral blood, collected after recovery from COVID-19. The receptors stem from a human donor who had recovered from COVID-19.

This clone has a handful of counts. Distinct nucleotide sequences in the sample also encode this CDR3. This chain joins TRBV4-3 and TRBJ2-1; D remains ambiguous. The CDR3 contains 13 residues. In germline, CDR1 is LGHNA, CDR2 YSLEER. V was cut by 1 base and J by 6 bases, with 7 bases left in between. The CDR3 is CASSQGVGNEQFF. The DNA of the CDR3 is TGCGCCAGCAGCCAAGGGGTGGGCAATGAGCAGTTCTTC.

CDR3 nucleotides: TGCGCCAGCAGCCAGGGGGTCGGGTCTTATAATTCACCCCTCCACTTT. The encoded protein is CASSQGVGSYNSPLHF. V usage is TRBV4-3 and J usage is TRBJ1-6; weak D call: TRBD1 (5 bases). Trimming removed 3 bases from V and 4 bases from J, with 13 bases in between. CDR1 LGHNA and CDR2 YSLEER come from the germline V gene. There are 16 residues in the CDR3.

The chain uses TRBV30 and TRBJ2-7; no clear D gene. With 0 bases removed from V and 0 bases from J, the gap between germline ends came to 12 bases. Germline lookup yields CDR1 GTSNPN and CDR2 SVGIG (reference sequence). The CDR3 totals 15 residues. The CDR3 DNA follows: TGTGCCTGGAGTGTAACGCAGTTGGGCTCCTACGAGCAGTACTTC. Its translation: CAWSVTQLGSYEQYF.

This clone was observed once. CDR3 in DNA: TGTGCCAGCCTCTCAGCAAACTATGGCTACACCTTC. Encoded protein: CASLSANYGYTF. This sequence joins TRBV28 and TRBJ1-2; no clear D. The germline V and J ends were trimmed by 8 bases and 2 bases, with 9 bases remaining between them. The germline V gene has CDR1 MDHEN and CDR2 SYDVKM. The CDR3 is 12 amino acids.

The V call is TRBV6-1, the J call TRBJ2-7; D unresolved. The V end was cut by 2 bases, the J end by 1 base, with 12 bases between. In germline, CDR1 is MNHNS, CDR2 SASEGT. The CDR3 extends over 15 amino acids. The CDR3 nucleotides read TGTGCCAGCAGTGAACTCCCTGGGCAGTCCTACGAGCAGTACTTC. Translating it yields CASSELPGQSYEQYF.

This chain uses TRBV5-4 with TRBJ2-3; no clear D. Germline-derived CDR1 and CDR2 are SGHNT and YYREEE (reference sequence). Trimming took off 0 bases at V and 3 bases at J, with 8 bases between the two ends. The CDR3 consists of 14 residues. The CDR3 is CASSLGDGTDTQYF. CDR3 DNA sequence: TGTGCCAGCAGCTTGGGCGACGGAACAGATACGCAGTATTTT. Filled out from reference TRBV5-4 and TRBJ2-3, the complete variable domain reads ETGVTQSPTHLIKTRGQQVTLRCSSQSGHNTVSWYQQALGQGPQFIFQYYREEENGRGNFPPRFSGLQFPNYSSELNVNALELDDSALYLCASSLGDGTDTQYFGPGTRLTVL.

With regard to this clone: Other DNA sequences in the sample encode the same CDR3. The rearrangement uses TRBV27 and TRBJ2-3, with D unresolved. The length of the CDR3 is 11 residues. V gave up 2 bases and J gave up 5 bases, with 2 bases separating them. From germline, CDR1 is MNHEY and CDR2 SMNVEV (reference sequence). The CDR3 DNA sequence: TGTGCCAGCAGTTTAGGAGATACGCAGTATTTT. This gives the protein CASSLGDTQYF.

The V gene is TRBV30, the J gene TRBJ1-2, with D possibly matching TRBD1 (5 bases). V dropped 4 bases and J dropped 2 bases, with 8 bases sitting between them. This CDR3 contains 12 residues. CDR1 GTSNPN and CDR2 SVGIG come from the germline V gene (reference sequence). CDR3 residues: CAWTPGNYGYTF. CDR3 in DNA: TGTGCCTGGACCCCAGGGAACTATGGCTACACCTTC.

J is TRBJ1-1 and V is TRBV7-5; the D call in the table, TRBD1, was not verified against the DNA. TRBV7-5 is listed as a pseudogene. The CDR3 covers 14 residues. The DNA for the CDR3 is TGTGCCAGAAGCCGGGGACAGGCGTTGGGGTATGCTTTCTTT. This gives the protein CARSRGQALGYAFF.

The chain is built from TRBV3-1 (or the pseudogene TRBV3-2) and TRBJ1-6; D gene uncertain. The CDR3 contains 12 residues. Germline loops: CDR1 LGHDT, CDR2 YNNKEL (reference sequence). Trimming removed 3 bases at V and 8 bases at J, with 5 bases between. CDR3 bases: TGTGCCAGCAGCCATGGACATTCACCCCTCCACTTT. Translated, it gives CASSHGHSPLHF.

This clone was detected a few times. This chain connects TRBV18 to TRBJ1-5, with D perhaps matching TRBD1 (5 bases). Germline loops: CDR1 KGHSH, CDR2 LQKENI. V was shortened by 5 bases and J by 3 bases, with 11 bases between the two germline ends. The CDR3 is 14 amino acids. CDR3 in amino acids: CASSVAGLNQPQHF. DNA of the CDR3: TGTGCCAGCTCAGTCGCAGGGCTCAATCAGCCCCAGCATTTT. Looking up the rest from reference TRBV18 and TRBJ1-5 gives the full variable domain: NAGVMQNPRHLVRRRGQEARLRCSPMKGHSHVYWYRQLPEEGLKFMVYLQKENIIDESGMPKERFSAEFPKEGPSILRIQQVVRGDSAAYFCASSVAGLNQPQHFGDGTRLSIL.

This clone was seen only once. The J gene is TRBJ1-1, the V gene TRBV28; D not certain. Germline V gene lookup returns CDR1 MDHEN and CDR2 SYDVKM. Between the trimmed V and J ends, which lost 4 bases and 3 bases, there was a span of 12 bases. The CDR3 extends over 14 amino acids. The CDR3 DNA follows: TGTGCCAGCAGTTCCGAGACGGAACACACTGAAGCTTTCTTT. It is translated as CASSSETEHTEAFF. Full variable domain (rest looked up from reference TRBV28 and TRBJ1-1): DVKVTQSSRYLVKRTGEKVFLECVQDMDHENMFWYRQDPGLGLRLIYFSYDVKMKEKGDIPEGYSVSREKKERFSLILESASTNQTSMYLCASSSETEHTEAFFGQGTRLTVV.

The chain's CDR3 is CASSQGQGALNSPLHF. The CDR3 nucleotides read TGTGCCAGCTCACAGGGACAGGGGGCTTTGAATTCACCCCTCCACTTT. The chain combines TRBV18 with TRBJ1-6; 12 bases fit TRBD1. Germline V gene data show CDR1 as KGHSH and CDR2 as LQKENI. This CDR3 has 16 residues. Germline trimming cut 4 bases from V and 7 bases from J; bases unmatched to any gene: 5. Combining the CDR3 with reference TRBV18 and TRBJ1-6 gives the whole variable domain NAGVMQNPRHLVRRRGQEARLRCSPMKGHSHVYWYRQLPEEGLKFMVYLQKENIIDESGMPKERFSAEFPKEGPSILRIQQVVRGDSAAYFCASSQGQGALNSPLHFGNGTRLTVT.

The chain couples TRBV7-9 to TRBJ1-4, with TRBD1 matching over 8 bases. CDR1 and CDR2 from the germline V gene are SEHNR and FQNEAQ (reference sequence). This CDR3 is built from 14 residues. V shed 4 bases, J shed 7 bases, and the junction held 5 bases outside the gene matches. Here the CDR3 DNA reads TGTGCCAGCAGCTCCGGGACAGGACGTGAAAAACTGTTTTTT. Amino acid sequence: CASSSGTGREKLFF.

This clone was seen just once. This sequence joins TRBV12-3 or TRBV12-4 and TRBJ2-2; TRBD1 might be the D (6 bases). CDR3 length equals 12 residues. V lost 4 bases and J lost 8, with 8 bases in between. CDR3 in amino acids: CASSWGRGELFF. CDR3 sequence (DNA): TGTGCCAGCAGTTGGGGGCGAGGGGAGCTGTTTTTT.

The V and J genes are TRBV7-8 and TRBJ2-3; D may match TRBD1 or TRBD2 (6 bases each). The CDR3 runs 14 residues. V lost 2 bases to trimming and J lost 4 bases, with 10 bases between them. Per the germline V gene, CDR1 is SGHVS and CDR2 is FQNEAQ. The CDR3 loop is CASSLTGGADTQYF. In DNA form, the CDR3 reads TGTGCCAGCAGCTTAACCGGGGGCGCAGATACGCAGTATTTT.

This rearrangement joins TRBV7-8 to TRBJ2-2; D may be TRBD2 (6 bases). Looked up from germline, CDR1 is SGHVS and CDR2 is FQNEAQ. The CDR3 loop spans 16 amino acids. V gave up 7 bases and J gave up 0 bases, with 15 bases separating them. DNA for the CDR3: TGTGCCAGCACCCTGGGGCGGGGTACGAACACCGGGGAGCTGTTTTTT. It encodes CASTLGRGTNTGELFF.

The chain employs TRBV28 and TRBJ1-1; possible D gene TRBD1, 6 bases. The germline V gene has CDR1 MDHEN and CDR2 SYDVKM. Trimming took 8 bases from V and 2 from J, leaving 18 bases between them. This CDR3 region has 15 residues. The CDR3 DNA reads TGTGCCAGCCACGAACCCGGGGGCGGAAACACTGAAGCTTTCTTT. It translates to CASHEPGGGNTEAFF.

The rearrangement joins TRBV15 to TRBJ2-6; either TRBD1 or TRBD2 may supply D (5 bases each). The germline V gene has CDR1 LNHNV and CDR2 YYDKDF (reference sequence). This CDR3 spans 15 amino acids. V lost 2 bases to trimming and J lost 4 bases, with 9 bases between them. The CDR3 DNA is TGTGCCACCAGCAGATGGGGGTCAGGGGCCAACGTCCTGACTTTC. Translating it yields CATSRWGSGANVLTF.

The J gene is TRBJ2-3, the V gene TRBV14; 11 bases are shared with TRBD2. From germline, CDR1 is SGHDN and CDR2 FVKESK. Unmatched junction bases numbered 10, after V lost 10 bases and J lost 7 bases. The CDR3 is 14 amino acids. Here the CDR3 reads CATSGTSGLNTQYF. The CDR3 DNA is TGTGCCACCTCCGGGACTAGCGGCCTTAATACGCAGTATTTT.